Following are 10 T cell receptor beta chains from one sample sequenced in a study of T cell responses to AZD1222 COVID-19 vaccine. Data came from immunoSEQ multiplex PCR; TCRdb stores just in-frame clones and leaves some out. The sample records about 100,000 clones, around nine tenths being singletons. The sequenced sample was peripheral blood, obtained on day 0 of AZD1222 vaccination. The receptors originated from an adult in good health.

This clone was observed a handful of times. The rearrangement uses TRBV6-2 or TRBV6-3 and TRBJ2-1; 8 bases line up with TRBD2. There are 15 residues in the CDR3. With V trimmed by 6 bases and J by 2 bases, 6 bases remained unmatched. Looked up from germline, CDR1 is MNHEY and CDR2 is SVGEGT. In nucleotides, the CDR3 is TGTGCCAGCAGCCCCGGGGGGGAGCCCTACAATGAGCAGTTCTTC. Residues: CASSPGGEPYNEQFF.

The chain has TRBV7-8 and TRBJ2-7; TRBD2 matches at 12 bases. In germline, CDR1 is SGHVS, CDR2 FQNEAQ. The CDR3 runs 17 residues. After removal of 5 bases from V and 5 bases from J, the junction contained 13 bases not matched to a gene. CDR3 nucleotide sequence: TGTGCCAGCAGCCAGGGACTAGCGGGCGCTAAATCCCACGAGCAGTACTTC. This translates into CASSQGLAGAKSHEQYF. The full variable domain, with the rest looked up from reference TRBV7-8 and TRBJ2-7, is GAGVSQSPRYKVAKRGQDVALRCDPISGHVSLFWYQQALGQGPEFLTYFQNEAQLDKSGLPSDRFFAERPEGSVSTLKIQRTQQEDSAVYLCASSQGLAGAKSHEQYFGPGTRLTVT.

The gene calls are TRBV6-5 and TRBJ2-1; possible D gene TRBD2, 5 bases. This CDR3 spans 13 amino acids. V dropped 4 bases and J dropped 15 bases, with 19 bases sitting between them. The germline V gene encodes CDR1 MNHEY and CDR2 SVGAGI. The CDR3 region has the DNA TGTGCCAGCAGTTCGAGCCGGGATCAGTTTCCGTTCTTC. It specifies CASSSSRDQFPFF.

This sequence joins TRBV29-1 and TRBJ1-2, with a weak D call TRBD1 (5 bases). CDR3 length: 13 amino acids. V lost 0 bases and J 8 bases, leaving 13 bases between the germline ends. Germline V lookup: CDR1 SQVTM, CDR2 ANQGSEA. The DNA for the CDR3 is TGCAGCGTTGAAGATCGCAGGGATGCAGGCTACACCTTC. Its translation is CSVEDRRDAGYTF.

The chain recombines TRBV6-1 with TRBJ1-2, with D possibly being TRBD1 (6 bases). V lost 0 bases and J lost 4, with 15 bases in between. The CDR3 covers 16 residues. Germline CDR1 reads MNHNS; CDR2 reads SASEGT. The CDR3 DNA reads TGTGCCAGCAGTGAAGCGGACCAACAGGGATTCTATGGCTACACCTTC. Amino acids: CASSEADQQGFYGYTF.

This clone was observed a handful of times. The rearrangement joins TRBV5-4 to TRBJ2-1; perhaps TRBD2 as D (6 bases). This CDR3 spans 13 amino acids. V was clipped by 4 bases and J by 10 bases, with 15 bases between them. Germline CDR1 and CDR2: SGHNT and YYREEE (reference sequence). The CDR3 DNA follows: TGTGCCAGCAGCCCCCTTTCTAGCGCGGAGCAGTTCTTC. It translates to CASSPLSSAEQFF.

The chain couples TRBV18 to TRBJ1-5; TRBD1 might be the D (5 bases). The germline CDR1 and CDR2 sequences are KGHSH and LQKENI. The germline V and J ends were trimmed by 3 bases and 4 bases, with 7 bases remaining between them. The CDR3 has 13 residues. CDR3 sequence reads: CASSPTENQPQHF. CDR3 DNA sequence: TGTGCCAGCTCACCGACAGAGAATCAGCCCCAGCATTTT.

The chain joins TRBV27 to TRBJ2-1, with a weak D call TRBD2 (6 bases). Trimming removed 1 base from V and 6 bases from J, with 16 bases in between. The CDR3 is 16 residues long. From germline, CDR1 is MNHEY and CDR2 SMNVEV (reference sequence). Here the CDR3 DNA reads TGTGCCAGCAGTTTATTTCCGCCTAGCGCTGGCAATGAGCAGTTCTTC. The encoded protein is CASSLFPPSAGNEQFF.

This sequence joins TRBV4-1 and TRBJ2-7; no firm D call. Germline CDR1 is MGHRA and CDR2 is YSYEKL. The germline V and J ends were trimmed by 1 base and 5 bases, with 9 bases remaining between them. The CDR3 extends over 13 amino acids. The CDR3 region is CASSQVGYHEQYF. In nucleotides, the CDR3 is TGCGCCAGCAGCCAAGTTGGTTACCACGAGCAGTACTTC.

The chain couples TRBV5-8 to TRBJ2-1; D possibly corresponds to TRBD2 (5 bases). The CDR3 length is 15 residues. V lost 7 bases to trimming and J lost 2 bases, with 16 bases between them. Germline values: CDR1 SGHTS, CDR2 YDEGEE. This CDR3 reads CASLLGSSAYNEQFF. The CDR3 DNA reads as TGTGCCAGCTTACTGGGGAGCTCAGCCTACAATGAGCAGTTCTTC.